Shown below are 15 T cell receptor beta chains from a single sample sequenced in a study of immune heterogeneity within non-small cell lung tumors listed by TCRdb under 2018. Instrument used: HiSeq X Ten. The TCR beta CDR3 region was amplified with a multiplex PCR system, in which a first round of about 10 cycles was run using 32 V-gene forward and 13 J-gene reverse primers. TCRdb ran its own pipeline on the public reads, namely fastp trimming at Q25 and MiXCR clone calling, and kept in-frame beta chains. Entries are consolidated by CDR3 protein sequence, retaining the most common genes and DNA. This sample comprises roughly 5,000 distinct CDR3 sequences, about 40% of them detected only once. In total, the top ten clones hold about 30% of the sample. Genomic DNA was extracted from bulk tumor tissue and used as the TCR template, and approximately 600 ng gDNA was amplified per sample. During surgery, multiple biopsies were taken from each primary tumor, with sampling sites spaced as far apart as possible within the tumor mass. The study cohort was described as untreated, and patients were newly diagnosed NSCLC cases undergoing curative surgery.

Sample: lung tumor tissue. These receptors were obtained from a woman aged 45-65 years with non-small cell lung cancer.

By proportion, this clonotype is medium-sized. The chain couples TRBV12-3 or TRBV12-4 to TRBJ1-2; perhaps TRBD1 as D (5 bases). With 5 bases removed from V and 7 bases from J, the gap between germline ends came to 14 bases. The CDR3 runs to 13 residues. The CDR3, as DNA: TGTGCCAGCAGTGAGGGACTGCCCCTTGGCTACACCTTC. Its protein is CASSEGLPLGYTF.

Relative to its sample, this clonotype is medium-sized (0.01 to 0.1%). This sequence joins TRBV13 and TRBJ2-1; 7 bases match TRBD2. The CDR3 is 15 amino acids. Germline CDR1 and CDR2: PRHDT and FYEKMQ (reference sequence). V dropped 5 bases and J dropped 7; count of bases not matched to a gene: 11. CDR3: CASSPKRLGGNEQFF. The CDR3 region has the DNA TGTGCCAGCAGCCCTAAGCGGCTGGGGGGGAATGAGCAGTTCTTC. Supplemented by reference TRBV13 and TRBJ2-1, the full variable domain reads AAGVIQSPRHLIKEKRETATLKCYPIPRHDTVYWYQQGPGQDPQFLISFYEKMQSDKGSIPDRFSAQQFSDYHSELNMSSLELGDSALYFCASSPKRLGGNEQFFGPGTRLTVL.

This clonotype qualifies as medium-sized. The rearrangement uses TRBV6-1 and TRBJ1-5; D not resolved. V lost 4 bases and J 2 bases, leaving 9 bases between the germline ends. Germline V gives CDR1 MNHNS, CDR2 SASEGT. CDR3 length equals 14 residues. The CDR3, as DNA: TGTGCCAGCAGTGTCGACCGAGGCAATCAGCCCCAGCATTTT. Its translation is CASSVDRGNQPQHF.

This clonotype is judged medium-sized. The rearrangement uses TRBV3-1 and TRBJ1-1; no clear D. The germline V gene has CDR1 LGHDT and CDR2 YNNKEL (reference sequence). Trimming removed 4 bases at V and 1 base at J, with 13 bases between. This CDR3 contains 15 residues. The CDR3 nucleotides are TGTGCCAGCAGCCTCCTGGATCGGGGGAACACTGAAGCTTTCTTT. This encodes CASSLLDRGNTEAFF.

This chain links TRBV7-2 with TRBJ2-7; TRBD1 matches 9 bases. The CDR3 totals 15 residues. Germline V gene data show CDR1 as SGHTA and CDR2 as FQGNSA. Trimming cost V 5 bases and J 4 bases; bases outside gene matches: 9. This CDR3 is CASSEIRDRGYEQYF. The CDR3 nucleotides are TGTGCCAGCAGCGAGATCCGAGACAGGGGGTACGAGCAGTACTTC.

The chain employs TRBV4-1 and TRBJ1-2; 9 nucleotides align to TRBD1. V was clipped by 0 bases and J by 8 bases; unmatched bases: 13. Per the germline V gene, CDR1 is MGHRA and CDR2 is YSYEKL. The CDR3 totals 17 residues. Here the CDR3 DNA reads TGCGCCAGCAGCCAAGATTGTGGCACAGGGGGCGCGGCAGGCTACACCTTC. Translating gives CASSQDCGTGGAAGYTF.

This clonotype was detected only a few times. This rearrangement joins TRBV27 to TRBJ1-1; D gene ambiguous. Germline V lookup: CDR1 MNHEY, CDR2 SMNVEV (reference sequence). CDR3 size: 14 residues. V was pared by 6 bases and J by 2 bases, with 13 bases between. The CDR3 sequence is CASRRRAGNTEAFF. The DNA of the CDR3 is TGTGCCAGCAGGCGGAGGGCTGGAAACACTGAAGCTTTCTTT.

This clonotype is medium-sized (0.01 to 0.1%) within its sample. The chain has TRBV7-2 and TRBJ1-2; a weak D match, TRBD1 (6 bases). CDR1 and CDR2 from the germline V gene are SGHTA and FQGNSA. This CDR3 is 15 amino acids long. Trimming took 1 base from V and 4 from J, leaving 13 bases between them. The CDR3 DNA is TGTGCCAGCAGCTTAGGGGCAGGGGAGGGCTATGGCTACACCTTC. This gives the protein CASSLGAGEGYGYTF.

Comment on this clonotype: One end of the junction fails to match germline, which may point to a read error. The gene calls are TRBV6-1 and TRBJ2-7, with TRBD2 matching 12 bases. The CDR3 sequence is 16 residues long. Germline loops: CDR1 MNHNS, CDR2 SASEGT. CDR3 protein: CSSRATGTSGSYEQYF. CDR3 sequence (DNA): TGTTCCAGCAGAGCAACCGGGACTAGCGGGTCCTACGAGCAGTACTTC.

This clonotype has more than one count but fewer than ten. As the CDR3 is not closed by the conserved phenylalanine or tryptophan, this likely results from a read error. No DNA is shown, since the ends of the CDR3 on it are uncertain; the CDR3 is the one TCRdb lists. The chain combines TRBV7-9 with TRBJ2-3; the table's D call, TRBD1, was not checked against the DNA. The CDR3 numbers 19 amino acids, ends counted. Germline V gene lookup returns CDR1 SEHNR and CDR2 FQNEAQ (reference sequence). This chain's CDR3 is CASSSTDRAPYGPEQYFGP.

By its share, this clonotype is medium-sized. This sequence joins TRBV7-2 and TRBJ2-7; TRBD2 matches at 7 bases. Unmatched junction bases numbered 8, after V lost 1 base and J lost 2 bases. Looked up from germline, CDR1 is SGHTA and CDR2 is FQGNSA. This CDR3 comprises 16 residues. This CDR3 is CASSLGLPGLAYEQYF. DNA of the CDR3: TGTGCCAGCAGCTTAGGGCTCCCCGGACTAGCCTACGAGCAGTACTTC.

With respect to this clonotype: An end of the junction differs from the germline gene, which may be a read error. The chain combines TRBV2 with TRBJ1-5; possible D gene TRBD1, 5 bases. From germline, CDR1 is SNHLY and CDR2 FYNNEI. The CDR3 spans 12 residues. CDR3 protein: CASSEEGYSKYF. In DNA, the CDR3 is TGTGCCAGCAGTGAAGAGGGGTATTCGAAGTATTTT.

This clonotype ranks as medium-sized. The J gene is TRBJ2-1, the V gene TRBV5-1; 9 nucleotides align to TRBD2. The J segment lost 4 bases and the V segment lost 0 bases, leaving 2 bases of the junction unmatched. Looked up from germline, CDR1 is SGHRS and CDR2 is YFSETQ. There are 15 residues in the CDR3. The CDR3: CASSLEAGGYNEQFF. CDR3 bases: TGCGCCAGCAGCTTGGAGGCGGGGGGGTACAATGAGCAGTTCTTC.

V gene TRBV10-2 combines with J gene TRBJ2-1; possibly TRBD1 for D (6 bases). CDR3 length: 14 residues. The germline V gene has CDR1 WSHSY and CDR2 SAAADI. V lost 6 bases and J lost 7, with 16 bases in between. CDR3 amino acids: CASRDRGVVNEQFF. The CDR3 region has the DNA TGCGCCAGCAGGGACAGAGGGGTGGTAAATGAGCAGTTCTTC.

For this clonotype: It may be a read error: a sequence one base away is much more abundant. This chain's CDR3 is CASSGRGTSVYEQYF. The CDR3, as DNA: TGCGCCAGCAGTGGTCGTGGGACTAGCGTCTACGAGCAGTACTTC. This chain links TRBV10-1 with TRBJ2-7, with 10 nucleotides matching TRBD2. Germline loops: CDR1 WNHNN, CDR2 SYGVQD (reference sequence). The CDR3 contains 15 residues. V trimming: 4 bases; J trimming: 3 bases; junction bases outside the gene matches: 6.